The 21 T cell receptor beta chains presented below share a single source sample, sequenced in a study of sequential checkpoint blockade in melanoma. TCRdb's table, derived via immunoSEQ multiplex PCR, lists solely in-frame clones and lacks some. The table has several thousand clones, around 50% seen once. Treatment noted: randomized to nivolumab then ipilimumab (arm A) or the reverse (arm B). This sample comprised CD8+ T cells sorted from blood (inferred from file names), obtained from a patient given nivolumab and ipilimumab in sequence. The receptor source for this set is a human donor with melanoma.

The gene calls are TRBV28 and TRBJ2-7; 12 bases fit TRBD2. V lost 10 bases, J lost 6 bases, and 10 bases stayed unmatched. Per the germline V gene, CDR1 is MDHEN and CDR2 is SYDVKM. The CDR3 is made up of 14 amino acids. The CDR3 coding sequence is TGTGCCACCCGTTCTAGCGGGGGGGCGGGCGAGCAGTACTTC. This sequence encodes CATRSSGGAGEQYF.

Details on this clone: This same CDR3 is encoded by further DNA sequences in the sample. The chain recombines TRBV5-4 with TRBJ1-1; D might be TRBD1 (5 bases). CDR3 length: 13 amino acids. V was shortened by 2 bases and J by 1 base, with 6 bases between the two germline ends. Germline CDR1 is SGHNT and CDR2 is YYREEE (reference sequence). The CDR3 sequence is CASSFRGNTEAFF. CDR3 in DNA: TGTGCCAGCAGCTTTAGGGGGAACACTGAAGCTTTCTTT.

This chain uses TRBV5-4 with TRBJ2-7; D is possibly TRBD2 (5 bases). V shed 5 bases and J shed 0 bases, with 9 bases lying between them. CDR3 length: 13 residues. CDR1 and CDR2 (germline): SGHNT, YYREEE (reference sequence). CDR3 bases: TGTGCCAGCAGGGGTGAGGGCTCCTACGAGCAGTACTTC. It specifies CASRGEGSYEQYF.

The rearrangement joins TRBV4-1 to TRBJ2-7; maybe TRBD2 (5 bases). The germline V gene has CDR1 MGHRA and CDR2 YSYEKL. V was trimmed by 0 bases and J by 1 base, leaving 10 bases between them. This CDR3 is built from 15 residues. This chain's CDR3 is CASSQEARGSYEQYF. The CDR3 coding sequence is TGCGCCAGCAGCCAAGAGGCCAGAGGGTCCTACGAGCAGTACTTC.

This clone was found once. The rearrangement joins TRBV25-1 to TRBJ1-3; D uncertain. V lost 4 bases to trimming and J lost 3 bases, with 4 bases between them. Germline V CDR1 and CDR2: MGHDK, SYGVNS. This CDR3 contains 12 residues. Here the CDR3 reads CASSVDGNTIYF. DNA for the CDR3: TGTGCCAGCAGTGTAGATGGAAACACCATATATTTT.

The V gene is TRBV7-6, the J gene TRBJ2-7; TRBD1 aligns across 8 bases. J gave up 6 bases and V 5 bases, and 12 bases lay outside the gene matches. Germline CDR1 reads SGHVS; CDR2 reads FNYEAQ. The CDR3 runs to 15 residues. The CDR3 spells CASSPWTGSKGEQYF. DNA for the CDR3: TGTGCCAGCAGCCCTTGGACAGGGAGTAAGGGCGAGCAGTACTTC.

The genes are TRBV2 and TRBJ2-7; 9 nucleotides agree with TRBD1. With V trimmed by 6 bases and J by 5 bases, 11 bases remained unmatched. The CDR3 has 15 amino acids. The germline V gene encodes CDR1 SNHLY and CDR2 FYNNEI. The CDR3 here is CASRDPGQGGNEQYF. DNA of the CDR3: TGTGCCAGCAGAGACCCGGGACAGGGAGGAAACGAGCAGTACTTC.

This chain connects TRBV4-1 to TRBJ2-7, with 7 bases identical to TRBD2. The CDR3 is 14 amino acids. Per germline, CDR1 MGHRA and CDR2 YSYEKL. V dropped 1 base and J dropped 4; count of bases not matched to a gene: 4. In nucleotides, the CDR3 is TGCGCCAGCAGCCAAGCGGCCGGGGGGTACGAGCAGTACTTC. It translates to CASSQAAGGYEQYF.

The chain joins TRBV5-4 to TRBJ1-5, with D perhaps TRBD1 (5 bases). V shed 2 bases and J shed 2 bases, with 11 bases lying between them. The V gene's germline CDR1 is SGHNT and CDR2 YYREEE (reference sequence). The CDR3 has 15 residues. This chain's CDR3 is CASSFVRGCNQPQHF. As DNA, the CDR3 is TGTGCCAGCAGCTTTGTAAGGGGATGCAATCAGCCCCAGCATTTT.

The rearrangement uses TRBV7-9 and TRBJ1-3; no firm D call. The germline CDR1 and CDR2 sequences are SEHNR and FQNEAQ (reference sequence). The CDR3 extends over 16 amino acids. V dropped 5 bases and J dropped 5 bases, with 19 bases sitting between them. The CDR3 sequence is CASSEEPIELRNTIYF. The CDR3 DNA reads TGTGCCAGCAGCGAAGAACCGATAGAACTGAGAAACACCATATATTTT.

The rearrangement links TRBV7-8 to TRBJ2-5, with a tentative D call TRBD1 (6 bases). The CDR3 has 14 amino acids. CDR1 is SGHVS, CDR2 FQNEAQ, per germline. The germline V and J ends were trimmed by 6 bases and 5 bases, with 16 bases remaining between them. The CDR3 is CASSRDKRGETQYF. The CDR3 DNA follows: TGTGCCAGCAGTCGGGACAAAAGAGGGGAGACCCAGTACTTC.

The chain joins TRBV6-6 to TRBJ2-7; D not resolved. V was trimmed by 5 bases and J by 8 bases, leaving 16 bases between them. In germline, CDR1 is MNHNY, CDR2 SVGAGI (reference sequence). The CDR3 is made up of 13 amino acids. CDR3 DNA: TGTGCCAGCAGTCCCCGGGTTCCCCTTCAGCAGTACTTC. Residues: CASSPRVPLQQYF.

On this clone: This same CDR3 is encoded by further DNA sequences in the sample. The genes are TRBV28 and TRBJ2-7, with 7 bases fitting TRBD1. The CDR3 is 16 residues long. V lost 3 bases and J lost 5; bases outside the gene matches: 13. Germline values: CDR1 MDHEN, CDR2 SYDVKM. This CDR3 is CASSLGPGQLVHEQYF. The DNA for the CDR3 is TGTGCCAGCAGTTTGGGGCCGGGACAGTTAGTGCACGAGCAGTACTTC.

Only a few counts were recorded for this clone. J is TRBJ2-3 and V is TRBV28; 8 bases line up with TRBD2. This CDR3 has 15 residues. V was pared by 7 bases and J by 4 bases, with 10 bases of the junction left unmatched. The germline V gene has CDR1 MDHEN and CDR2 SYDVKM. The DNA of the CDR3 is TGTGCCAGCACAACGCGGGGCGGGGGGCCAGATACGCAGTATTTT. Protein sequence: CASTTRGGGPDTQYF.

The chain combines TRBV14 with TRBJ1-6, with TRBD1 matching over 7 bases. V shed 3 bases, J shed 7 bases, and the junction held 3 bases outside the gene matches. The CDR3 runs 14 residues. Looked up from germline, CDR1 is SGHDN and CDR2 is FVKESK. CDR3 sequence: CASSHLQGNSPLHF. CDR3 in DNA: TGTGCCAGCAGCCACTTACAGGGGAATTCACCCCTCCACTTT.

The genes are TRBV9 and TRBJ1-5; TRBD1 aligns across 9 bases. Germline CDR1 and CDR2: SGDLS and YYNGEE. With 4 bases clipped from V and 5 bases from J, the junction kept 10 bases outside the gene matches. The CDR3 covers 16 residues. The CDR3: CASSSGQGSIYQPQHF. DNA of the CDR3: TGTGCCAGCAGCTCCGGACAGGGGAGTATCTATCAGCCCCAGCATTTT.

The V and J genes are TRBV27 and TRBJ2-3, with 11 bases that match TRBD1. With 3 bases clipped from V and 4 bases from J, the junction kept 6 bases outside the gene matches. CDR1 MNHEY and CDR2 SMNVEV come from the germline V gene (reference sequence). This CDR3 spans 16 amino acids. The CDR3 coding sequence is TGTGCCAGCAGTTTCTGGACAGGGGGCGGGTCAGATACGCAGTATTTT. Translation gives CASSFWTGGGSDTQYF.

This CDR3 reads CASSLRGTAEAFF. DNA for the CDR3: TGTGCCAGCAGTTTAAGGGGTACTGCTGAAGCTTTCTTT. V is TRBV27 and J is TRBJ1-1, with D possibly being TRBD1 (5 bases). CDR1 is MNHEY and CDR2 is SMNVEV in the germline V gene (reference sequence). The ends were cut back, 2 bases at V and 6 bases at J, with 10 bases in the middle. The CDR3 length is 13 residues.

This clone came up a few times. The rearrangement uses TRBV9 and TRBJ2-3; 7 bases line up with TRBD2. The CDR3 is made up of 15 amino acids. Germline V CDR1 and CDR2: SGDLS, YYNGEE. V lost 0 bases and J lost 5; bases outside the gene matches: 6. CDR3 residues: CASSVAGREIDTQYF. The CDR3 nucleotides read TGTGCCAGCAGCGTAGCTGGGAGGGAGATAGATACGCAGTATTTT.

V gene TRBV19 combines with J gene TRBJ1-2; no firm D call. Germline values: CDR1 LNHDA, CDR2 SQIVND (reference sequence). The CDR3 is made up of 13 amino acids. V lost 2 bases to trimming and J lost 2 bases, with 6 bases between them. The CDR3 here is CASSIRENYGYTF. The CDR3 DNA sequence: TGTGCCAGTAGTATAAGAGAAAACTATGGCTACACCTTC. Full variable domain (outside the CDR3, taken from reference TRBV19 and TRBJ1-2): DGGITQSPKYLFRKEGQNVTLSCEQNLNHDAMYWYRQDPGQGLRLIYYSQIVNDFQKGDIAEGYSVSREKKESFPLTVTSAQKNPTAFYLCASSIRENYGYTFGSGTRLTVV.

CDR3 residues: CASSPASSGGYNSPLHF. CDR3 nucleotide sequence: TGTGCCAGCAGCCCGGCATCCTCGGGGGGTTATAATTCACCCCTCCACTTT. This rearrangement joins TRBV7-9 to TRBJ1-6; D might be TRBD1 (5 bases). V lost 5 bases to trimming and J lost 4 bases, with 18 bases between them. CDR1 is SEHNR and CDR2 is FQNEAQ in the germline V gene (reference sequence). The CDR3 sequence is 17 residues long.